Below, one T cell receptor (beta chain) is given with its context. The CDR3 consists of 16 residues. The trim removed 2 bases at V and 5 bases at J, leaving 8 bases unmatched. Germline lookup yields CDR1 SEHNR and CDR2 FQNEAQ (reference sequence). The data originate from a study of blood T cells in healthy people across ages. Combining a sample-barcoded 5' primer with a J-beta primer mix, a second PCR ran for 7 to 11 cycles. Via MiXCR, TCRdb re-called the 5' RACE reads, giving one row per CDR3 protein. Seen here are 1,800,000 or so distinct CDR3 sequences, about 39% observed once, and the top ten hold roughly 23%.

This receptor was taken from a human donor in good health. The sample consisted of blood. The V and J genes are TRBV7-9 and TRBJ2-1; 8 bases are shared with TRBD2. The CDR3 region has the DNA TGTGCCAGCAGCTTAACGGACCGGGGGGGGAACAATGAGCAGTTCTTC. Translation: CASSLTDRGGNNEQFF.